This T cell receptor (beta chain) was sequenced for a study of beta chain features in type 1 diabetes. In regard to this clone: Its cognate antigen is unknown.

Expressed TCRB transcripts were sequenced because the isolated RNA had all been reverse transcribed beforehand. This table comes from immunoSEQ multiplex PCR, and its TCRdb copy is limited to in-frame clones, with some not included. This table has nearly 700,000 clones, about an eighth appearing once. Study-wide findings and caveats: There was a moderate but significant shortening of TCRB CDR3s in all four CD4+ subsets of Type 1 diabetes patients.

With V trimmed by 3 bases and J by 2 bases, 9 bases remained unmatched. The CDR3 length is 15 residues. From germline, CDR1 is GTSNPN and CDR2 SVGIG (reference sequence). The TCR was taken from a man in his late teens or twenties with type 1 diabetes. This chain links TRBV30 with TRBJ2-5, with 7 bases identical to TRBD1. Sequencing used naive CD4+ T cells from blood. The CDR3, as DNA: TGTGCCTGGAGATTCCTCGACAGGGATCAAGAGACCCAGTACTTC. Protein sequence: CAWRFLDRDQETQYF.